A selection of T cell receptor beta chains follows, all from one sample in a study of cytomegalovirus exposure and HLA in healthy donors. TCRdb keeps only in-frame clones here, not all; method: immunoSEQ multiplex PCR. Of nearly 110,000 clones detected, around 80% appear once; the ten largest clones hold about 6.1%. Specimen: PBMCs. The source of these receptors is a woman aged 45-59 years in good health and CMV-seropositive. Both conserved end residues are part of each CDR3. The D gene is left open where the match is weak. Size is omitted from some rows. Given values are once, few, many or a class for expanded clones.

size	J	D	V	DNA	CDR3
.	TRBJ1-2	.	TRBV5-1	TGCGCCAGCAGCTTGGGAACGGGGAGCTATGGCTACACCTTC	CASSLGTGSYGYTF
.	TRBJ2-2	TRBD2	TRBV6-5	TGTGCCAGCAGCCTGACTAGCGGGCCAACCGGGGAGCTGTTTTTT	CASSLTSGPTGELFF
few	TRBJ2-1	TRBD2	TRBV7-3	TGTGCCAGCAGCTTAATGGGCCTGGTCGGCGGGACTAGCGGGGGTCCTCTTCCAGAGCAGTTCTTC	CASSLMGLVGGTSGGPLPEQFF
.	TRBJ2-1	.	TRBV5-1	TGCGCCAGCAGCCTCAGGGGGGTAGCCTACAATGAGCAGTTCTTC	CASSLRGVAYNEQFF
.	TRBJ1-1	.	TRBV4-2	TGTGCCAGCAGCCTTGCCGGGGGGAACACTGAAGCTTTCTTT	CASSLAGGNTEAFF
once	TRBJ2-7	.	TRBV7-2	TGTGCCAGCAGCTTAGTAAGTAGCTCCTACGAGCAGTACTTC	CASSLVSSSYEQYF
.	TRBJ2-3	TRBD2	TRBV2	TGTGCCAGCAGTCAAATACCGGGACTAGTTACAGATACGCAGTATTTT	CASSQIPGLVTDTQYF
few	TRBJ1-4	TRBD1	TRBV28	TGTGCCAGCAGTTCGCGGACAGGTCTTAATGAAAAACTGTTTTTT	CASSSRTGLNEKLFF
.	TRBJ2-5	.	TRBV2	TGTGCCAGCAGTGACAGATGGGGGGCCCAGTACTTC	CASSDRWGAQYF
.	TRBJ2-5	.	TRBV10-3	TGTGCCATCAGTGACCCGGGACTGATACAAGAGACCCAGTACTTC	CAISDPGLIQETQYF
.	TRBJ1-5	.	TRBV6-5	TGTGCCAGCAGTTACTCGGAGGGAGTCGGCAATCAGCCCCAGCATTTT	CASSYSEGVGNQPQHF
.	TRBJ1-2	.	TRBV27	TGTGCCAGCAGTTTAACAGGGAGGGGTAACTATGGCTACACCTTC	CASSLTGRGNYGYTF
few	TRBJ2-3	.	TRBV10-3	TGTGCCATCAGTGAACAGTTCGCGCAGTATTTT	CAISEQFAQYF
few	TRBJ1-4	.	TRBV6-5	TGTGCCAGCAGTTACTCGGGACATGGAGATGAAAAACTGTTTTTT	CASSYSGHGDEKLFF
.	TRBJ1-5	.	TRBV27	TGTGCCAGCAGGATGAAAGGCAGGGAATTCGGGCGTAGGGATCAGCCCCAGCATTTT	CASRMKGREFGRRDQPQHF
once	TRBJ1-2	.	TRBV2	TGTGCCAGCAAGCCCGCGTACTATGGCTACACCTTC	CASKPAYYGYTF
.	TRBJ2-1	TRBD2	TRBV7-9	TGTGCCAGCAGCTTCCCCTCTAGCGGGGGAACCTACAATGAGCAGTTCTTC	CASSFPSSGGTYNEQFF
.	TRBJ2-2	TRBD2	TRBV4-3	TGCGCCAGCAGCCAAGCCCTATCTAGCGGGGCTGCGAACACCGGGGAGCTGTTTTTT	CASSQALSSGAANTGELFF
.	TRBJ2-5	TRBD2	TRBV7-9	TGTGCCAGCAGCTTAAAGGGGAGGGAAGAGACCCAGTACTTC	CASSLKGREETQYF
few	TRBJ1-4	TRBD1	TRBV4-1	TGCGCCAGCAGCCCGGGACAGGCAACTAATGAAAAACTGTTTTTT	CASSPGQATNEKLFF
.	TRBJ1-1	.	TRBV9	TGTGCCAGCAGCCGATCGGGACAACAGAACACTGAAGCTTTCTTT	CASSRSGQQNTEAFF
.	TRBJ1-1	.	TRBV28	TGTGCCAGCAGGCGCACTGAAGCTTTCTTT	CASRRTEAFF
.	TRBJ1-6	.	TRBV7-6	TGTGCCAGCAGCTTGCGGGGTACGCGCTCCTATAATTCACCCCTCCACTTT	CASSLRGTRSYNSPLHF
.	TRBJ2-7	TRBD1	TRBV29-1	TGCAGCGTTGCCGGGACAGGGGAAGCCGAGCAGTACTTC	CSVAGTGEAEQYF
.	TRBJ2-3	TRBD2	TRBV4-3	TGCGCCAGCAGCCAAGATTTCAGGAGCGGGGGGCGCACAGATACGCAGTATTTT	CASSQDFRSGGRTDTQYF
.	TRBJ1-2	TRBD1	TRBV28	TGTGCCAGCACCATGGACAGGGTATACGGCTACACCTTC	CASTMDRVYGYTF
.	TRBJ1-4	.	TRBV7-6	TGTGCCAGCAGCTTTAGACAGGTTGCAACTAATGAAAAACTGTTTTTT	CASSFRQVATNEKLFF
once	TRBJ2-5	TRBD2	TRBV5-4	TGTGCCAGCAGCTTAACTAGCGTTTTAGAGACCCAGTACTTC	CASSLTSVLETQYF
few	TRBJ1-5	.	TRBV4-3	TGCGCCAGCAGCCAAGATCGGGGAGGGGCTGGTCAGCCCCAGCATTTT	CASSQDRGGAGQPQHF
.	TRBJ1-1	TRBD1	TRBV7-2	TGTGCCAGCACCCGGACAGGACTGAACACTGAAGCTTTCTTT	CASTRTGLNTEAFF
.	TRBJ2-7	.	TRBV19	TGTGCCAGTAGTCCGGCCCAGGGATACGAGCAGTACTTC	CASSPAQGYEQYF
once	TRBJ2-7	.	TRBV2	TGTGCCAGCAGTGAAGGCGTACAGTACTTC	CASSEGVQYF
once	TRBJ1-1	TRBD1	TRBV2	TGTGCCAGCGAGGAACAGGGGGCAGACACTGAAGCTTTCTTT	CASEEQGADTEAFF
.	TRBJ2-7	.	TRBV4-2	TGTGCCAGCAGCCGAACGGGCAATGGGGGGAACTACGAGCAGTACTTC	CASSRTGNGGNYEQYF
.	TRBJ1-6	.	TRBV19	TGTGCCAGTAGTATTACTCTGCCCCCGGGGAATTCACCCCTCCACTTT	CASSITLPPGNSPLHF
.	TRBJ1-1	.	TRBV18	TGTGCCAGCTCACCAGCAGTTTTGTCTGGGGGGTTAGGAGCTTTCTTT	CASSPAVLSGGLGAFF
.	TRBJ2-1	.	TRBV21-1	TGTGCCAGCAGCGCGGGGACCGATCAAAAGGATGAGCAGTTCTTC	CASSAGTDQKDEQFF
few	TRBJ2-2	TRBD1	TRBV7-6	TGTGCCAGCAGGTTGGCAGGGGGCCACACCGGGGAGCTGTTTTTT	CASRLAGGHTGELFF
.	TRBJ1-3	TRBD1	TRBV29-1	TGCAGCGGGGGACAGGGGAACACCATATATTTT	CSGGQGNTIYF
.	TRBJ2-3	TRBD1	TRBV4-2	TGTGCCAGCAGCCAACCTCGACAGGGCCTTAGCACAGATACGCAGTATTTT	CASSQPRQGLSTDTQYF
.	TRBJ1-4	TRBD1	TRBV19	TGTGCCAGTAGTACCGAGGACAGGACCTGGGCAACTAATGAAAAACTGTTTTTT	CASSTEDRTWATNEKLFF
few	TRBJ1-2	.	TRBV4-3	TGCGCCAGCAGCCAAGCGGTCGGGGGCGCGGGCTGGGGGGGGAACTATGGCTACACCTTC	CASSQAVGGAGWGGNYGYTF
.	TRBJ1-2	.	TRBV5-1	TGCGCCAGCAGCTTGGGATCAGTGGGCAGGGAATCGGGCTACACCTTC	CASSLGSVGRESGYTF
few	TRBJ1-1	.	TRBV19	TGTGCCAGCATGTATCCAGGGCGGACTGAAGCTTTCTTT	CASMYPGRTEAFF
once	TRBJ2-1	.	TRBV28	TGTGCCAGCAGTTTAATCTTCAATGAGCAGTTCTTC	CASSLIFNEQFF
.	TRBJ2-5	TRBD2	TRBV28	TGTGCCAGCAGTCGACCTGGGAGGGAGCAGTACTTC	CASSRPGREQYF
once	TRBJ2-2	.	TRBV27	TGTGCCAGCAGTTTTATGCCCGACACGACCGGGGAGCTGTTTTTT	CASSFMPDTTGELFF
.	TRBJ1-1	.	TRBV6-5	TGTGCCAGCAGTGCCACAGGGAACACTGAAGCTTTCTTT	CASSATGNTEAFF
.	TRBJ1-2	.	TRBV30	TGTGCCTGGACCTACCCTCCGGGAGGCTACACCTTC	CAWTYPPGGYTF
.	TRBJ2-7	TRBD2	TRBV7-9	TGTGCCAGCAGCTCCCCCCATGGAGCGGGGAACGAGCAGTACTTC	CASSSPHGAGNEQYF
.	TRBJ2-1	TRBD2	TRBV27	TGTGCCAGCAGTTCAGTCATATCTAGCGGCGACTACAATGAGCAGTTCTTC	CASSSVISSGDYNEQFF
.	TRBJ1-5	TRBD1	TRBV10-3	TGTGCCATCAGCCCTGGACAGGGTAACAATCAGCCCCAGCATTTT	CAISPGQGNNQPQHF
few	TRBJ2-7	.	TRBV5-6	TGTGCCAGCACCTTGGGTGTATTCTACGAGCAGTACTTC	CASTLGVFYEQYF
few	TRBJ1-1	TRBD1	TRBV4-3	TGCGCCAGCAGCCAAGATTCAAGGACAGGGGGTTTTGAAGCTTTCTTT	CASSQDSRTGGFEAFF
.	TRBJ2-3	.	TRBV5-1	TGCGCCAGCAGTCGCCCGCCCACACGGGACTCATTAACCACAGCTCCAGATACGCAGTATTTT	CASSRPPTRDSLTTAPDTQYF
.	TRBJ1-1	.	TRBV5-1	TGCGCCAGCAGCTTGGCCACTTACACTGAAGCTTTCTTT	CASSLATYTEAFF
.	TRBJ1-4	.	TRBV6-1	TGTGCCAGCAGTGATCGACAGGTTTATGAAAAACTGTTTTTT	CASSDRQVYEKLFF
.	TRBJ1-6	.	TRBV11-2	TGTGCCAGCAGCTTGGGCCCTTTAGGAACATATAATTCACCCCTCCACTTT	CASSLGPLGTYNSPLHF
.	TRBJ1-2	TRBD1	TRBV10-3	TGTGCCATCAGCACCCGACAGGGTAAAAACTATGGCTACACCTTC	CAISTRQGKNYGYTF
.	TRBJ2-1	.	TRBV19	TGTGCCAGTAGCCCCCCGATATTGTATTCGGGCAATGAGCAGTTCTTC	CASSPPILYSGNEQFF